One and the same sample provided the 17 T cell receptor beta chains below, sequenced in a study of OX40 agonist ivuxolimab in advanced cancers. Data came from immunoSEQ multiplex PCR; TCRdb stores just in-frame clones and leaves some out. This table holds about 69,000 clones, 80% found once. The starting material was CD4+ or CD8+ T cells sorted from blood, obtained in a trial of the OX40 agonist ivuxolimab. These receptors came from an adult with an advanced solid tumor such as melanoma, head and neck, liver or kidney cancer.

The V and J genes are TRBV9 and TRBJ2-5, with a tentative D call TRBD2 (6 bases). The J call may be in error: the DNA end matches TRBJ2-7 better. Germline lookup yields CDR1 SGDLS and CDR2 YYNGEE. The CDR3 is made up of 13 amino acids. Written as DNA, the CDR3 is TGTGCCAGCAGCCCGGAGGGCTTCGACGAGCAGTACTTC. As protein: CASSPEGFDEQYF.

This chain uses TRBV30 with TRBJ1-1; the match to TRBD1 covers 9 bases. V dropped 7 bases and J dropped 4; count of bases not matched to a gene: 7. Per germline, CDR1 GTSNPN and CDR2 SVGIG (reference sequence). The CDR3 sequence is 13 residues long. The CDR3 DNA sequence: TGTGCCTCGAGGACAGGGGTAGTCACTGAAGCTTTCTTT. Its protein is CASRTGVVTEAFF.

This chain links TRBV30 with TRBJ1-6; D is unclear. Germline values: CDR1 GTSNPN, CDR2 SVGIG (reference sequence). V shed 4 bases and J shed 7 bases, with 8 bases lying between them. This CDR3 is 12 amino acids long. The chain's CDR3 is CAWKVGNSPLHF. The CDR3 nucleotides are TGTGCCTGGAAGGTGGGGAATTCACCCCTCCACTTT.

This chain joins TRBV6-1 and TRBJ1-3; weak D call: TRBD1 (6 bases). The CDR3 is 13 amino acids. Looked up from germline, CDR1 is MNHNS and CDR2 is SASEGT. Trimming left V 7 bases short and J 6 bases short, with 13 bases between. The CDR3 loop is CASTSGHLNTIYF. CDR3 DNA sequence: TGTGCCAGCACCTCGGGACATCTAAACACCATATATTTT.

The chain is built from TRBV18 and TRBJ2-2, with TRBD1 matching over 9 bases. The CDR3 totals 17 residues. The V gene's germline CDR1 is KGHSH and CDR2 LQKENI. Trimming removed 6 bases from V and 5 bases from J; junction bases left unmatched: 13. The CDR3 DNA is TGTGCCAGCTCCGAACTCGAACAGGGGGCCGGGACCGGGGAGCTGTTTTTT. It codes for CASSELEQGAGTGELFF.

This clone was seen a handful of times. This chain connects TRBV27 to TRBJ1-6; TRBD1 agrees at 7 bases. The CDR3 is made up of 14 amino acids. Trimming removed 5 bases from V and 6 bases from J; junction bases left unmatched: 4. CDR1 MNHEY and CDR2 SMNVEV come from the germline V gene (reference sequence). The CDR3 DNA is TGTGCCAGCAGTACAGGACAGGTTAATTCACCCCTCCACTTT. This translates into CASSTGQVNSPLHF.

The sample holds one count of this clone. V gene TRBV7-9 combines with J gene TRBJ2-7, with 7 bases matching TRBD2. This CDR3 contains 14 residues. V was clipped by 1 base and J by 6 bases; unmatched bases: 6. CDR1 is SEHNR, CDR2 FQNEAQ, per germline (reference sequence). In DNA, the CDR3 is TGTGCCAGCAGCTTAGGCCAAGGGGAGGGCGAGCAGTACTTC. It specifies CASSLGQGEGEQYF.

The genes are TRBV19 and TRBJ1-5; D possibly corresponds to TRBD1 (6 bases). The CDR3 runs to 14 residues. Trimming took off 3 bases at V and 5 bases at J, with 11 bases between the two ends. Germline V lookup: CDR1 LNHDA, CDR2 SQIVND (reference sequence). CDR3 loop: CASSIRDTYQPQHF. The CDR3 nucleotides are TGTGCCAGTAGTATCCGGGACACCTATCAGCCCCAGCATTTT.

The J gene is TRBJ1-2, the V gene TRBV5-1; tentative D call: TRBD1 (5 bases). This CDR3 spans 15 amino acids. The germline gives CDR1 SGHRS, CDR2 YFSETQ. V was trimmed by 3 bases and J by 0 bases, leaving 12 bases between them. The CDR3 here is CASSSMGGTNYGYTF. The CDR3 coding sequence is TGCGCCAGCAGCTCTATGGGGGGGACTAACTATGGCTACACCTTC.

The chain couples TRBV6-1 to TRBJ1-2, with TRBD1 identical over 7 bases. Unmatched junction bases numbered 6, after V lost 1 base and J lost 7 bases. Germline V lookup: CDR1 MNHNS, CDR2 SASEGT. This CDR3 contains 14 residues. In nucleotides, the CDR3 is TGTGCCAGCAGTGAAGAGAAGGGGGCGCGTGGCTACACCTTC. Its protein is CASSEEKGARGYTF.

V and J are TRBV21-1 and TRBJ2-1; TRBD2, the table's D call, was not compared with the DNA. TRBV21-1 is listed as a pseudogene. CDR3 length equals 17 residues. The CDR3 DNA follows: TGTGCCAGCAGCAAAACCCTAGCGGGAGCCCCATTCAATGAGCAGTTCTTC. It translates to CASSKTLAGAPFNEQFF.

The chain links TRBV11-2 to TRBJ2-5, with D perhaps TRBD1 or TRBD2 (6 bases each). The CDR3 consists of 17 residues. V was pared by 6 bases and J by 7 bases, with 27 bases between. CDR1 and CDR2 (germline): SGHAT, FQNNGV. DNA of the CDR3: TGTGCCAGCAGTATGTTGGGGGGCGGCACTCCCGTTGGGACCCAGTACTTC. Translated, it gives CASSMLGGGTPVGTQYF.

The chain links TRBV11-1 to TRBJ2-7, with D perhaps matching TRBD1 or TRBD2 (6 bases each). Trimming took 6 bases from V and 6 from J, leaving 21 bases between them. The CDR3 covers 15 residues. Per germline, CDR1 SGHAT and CDR2 FQDESV (reference sequence). The CDR3 nucleotides read TGTGCCAGCAGTCAAGTGTCATTGGGGGGCCTCGAGCAGTACTTC. Translation: CASSQVSLGGLEQYF.

J is TRBJ1-2 and V is TRBV19; D gene uncertain. The CDR3 runs to 14 residues. CDR1 LNHDA and CDR2 SQIVND come from the germline V gene (reference sequence). V dropped 4 bases and J dropped 8 bases, with 17 bases sitting between them. CDR3 in DNA: TGTGCCAGTAGTAACCCTTCCTCCAGACGAGGCTACACCTTC. Protein sequence: CASSNPSSRRGYTF.

The chain joins TRBV4-2 to TRBJ1-2; no firm D call. Trimming stripped 3 bases from V and 1 base from J, with 12 bases between. The CDR3 is made up of 15 amino acids. In germline, CDR1 is LGHNA, CDR2 YNFKEQ. This CDR3 is CASSQATQSNYGYTF. DNA of the CDR3: TGTGCCAGCAGCCAGGCGACGCAGAGTAACTATGGCTACACCTTC.

The rearrangement uses TRBV15 and TRBJ2-7, with 7 bases matching TRBD2. Trimming took 2 bases from V and 0 from J; bases not matched to a gene: 7. Per germline, CDR1 LNHNV and CDR2 YYDKDF (reference sequence). There are 16 residues in the CDR3. The chain's CDR3 is CATSRSAGRGSYEQYF. As DNA, the CDR3 is TGTGCCACCAGCAGATCAGCGGGGAGGGGCTCCTACGAGCAGTACTTC.

V usage is TRBV2 and J usage is TRBJ2-5; no firm D call. Germline-derived CDR1 and CDR2 are SNHLY and FYNNEI. CDR3 size: 15 residues. The V and J ends lost 6 bases and 5 bases respectively, with 19 bases between them. The CDR3 spells CASSPRRAGMETQYF. CDR3 nucleotides: TGTGCCAGCAGCCCTAGAAGGGCCGGTATGGAGACCCAGTACTTC. Filled out from reference TRBV2 and TRBJ2-5, the complete variable domain reads EPEVTQTPSHQVTQMGQEVILRCVPISNHLYFYWYRQILGQKVEFLVSFYNNEISEKSEIFDDQFSVERPDGSNFTLKIRSTKLEDSAMYFCASSPRRAGMETQYFGPGTRLLVL.